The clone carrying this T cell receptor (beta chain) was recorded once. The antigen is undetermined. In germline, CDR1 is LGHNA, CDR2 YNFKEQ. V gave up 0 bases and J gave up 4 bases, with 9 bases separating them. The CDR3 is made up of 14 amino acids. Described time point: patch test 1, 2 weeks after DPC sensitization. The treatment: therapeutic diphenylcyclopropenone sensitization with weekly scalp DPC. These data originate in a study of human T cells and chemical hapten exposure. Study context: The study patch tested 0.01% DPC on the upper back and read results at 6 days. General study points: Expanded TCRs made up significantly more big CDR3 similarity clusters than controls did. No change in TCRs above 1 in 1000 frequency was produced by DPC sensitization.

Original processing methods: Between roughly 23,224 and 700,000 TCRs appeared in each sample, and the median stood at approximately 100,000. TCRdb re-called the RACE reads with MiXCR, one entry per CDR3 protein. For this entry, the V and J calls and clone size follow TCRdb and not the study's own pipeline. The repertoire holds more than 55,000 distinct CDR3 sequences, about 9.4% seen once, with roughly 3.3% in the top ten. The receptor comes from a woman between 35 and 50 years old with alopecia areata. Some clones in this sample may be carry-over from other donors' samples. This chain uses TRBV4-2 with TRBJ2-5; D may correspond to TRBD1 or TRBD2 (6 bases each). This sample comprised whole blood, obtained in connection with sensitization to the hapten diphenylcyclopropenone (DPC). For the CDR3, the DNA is TGTGCCAGCAGCCAAGAGACGGGGGCAGAGACCCAGTACTTC. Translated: CASSQETGAETQYF.